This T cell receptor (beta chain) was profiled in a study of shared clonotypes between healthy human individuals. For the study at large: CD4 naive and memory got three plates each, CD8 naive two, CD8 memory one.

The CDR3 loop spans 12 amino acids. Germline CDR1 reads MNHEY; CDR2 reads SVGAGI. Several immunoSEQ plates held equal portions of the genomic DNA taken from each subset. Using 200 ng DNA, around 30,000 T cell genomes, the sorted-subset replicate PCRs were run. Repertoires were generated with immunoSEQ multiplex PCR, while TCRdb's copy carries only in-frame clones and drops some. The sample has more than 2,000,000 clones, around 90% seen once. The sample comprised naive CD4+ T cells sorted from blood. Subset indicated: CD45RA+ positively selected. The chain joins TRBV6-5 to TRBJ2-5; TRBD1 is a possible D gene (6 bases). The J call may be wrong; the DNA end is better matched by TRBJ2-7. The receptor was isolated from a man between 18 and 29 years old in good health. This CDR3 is CASRRGLYEQYF. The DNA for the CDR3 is TGTGCCAGCCGCAGGGGTCTGTACGAGCAGTACTTC.